The clone carrying this T cell receptor beta chain has just a few counts. Its antigen remains unidentified. The V and J ends lost 1 base and 2 bases, in that order; junction bases with no gene match: 6. The CDR3 consists of 16 residues. Germline values: CDR1 SEHNR, CDR2 FQNEAQ (reference sequence). Active moderate-to-severe ophthalmopathy, Clinical Activity Score at least 3, NOSPECS at least 4, under 3 months' duration. The data were obtained in a study of T cells in Graves' hyperthyroidism and ophthalmopathy. Turning to the study itself: Peripheral blood draws took place at initial diagnosis, ahead of any treatment.

Amplified TCR beta CDR3 regions came from RNA transcripts. The TCR CDR3 first-round RT-PCR relied on the HTBI primer set. MiXCR, applied by TCRdb to the multiplex PCR reads, yields one record per CDR3 protein. The sample shows approximately 690,000 distinct CDR3 sequences, 13% to 15% of them seen only once. Overall study results and limits: In validation, the model predicted ophthalmopathy. These predictions came a median roughly 7.1 months before onset.

The receptor was isolated from a woman in her fifties or sixties with Graves' ophthalmopathy. What was sequenced was blood. This sequence joins TRBV7-9 and TRBJ1-2; 8 nucleotides align to TRBD1. The CDR3 region is CASSLGGRQGNYGYTF. The CDR3 DNA reads TGTGCCAGCAGCTTAGGCGGAAGACAGGGGAACTATGGCTACACCTTC.